This T cell receptor (beta chain) emerged from a study of shared clonotypes between healthy human individuals. Whole-study context: The plates for each donor numbered three CD4 naive, three CD4 memory, two CD8 naive and one CD8 memory. Study conclusions and caveats: The authors expected sequencing depth to affect clonotype sharing among donors.

Donors were healthy HIV-negative adults without recent acute infections or vaccinations. The method was immunoSEQ multiplex PCR; TCRdb's version includes in-frame clones alone and lacks a portion of them. The sample includes millions of clones, roughly 94% seen only once; the top ten take roughly 0.13%. On this clone itself: What it binds is not known.

This CDR3 has 12 amino acids. V was trimmed by 2 bases and J by 7 bases, leaving 9 bases between them. Germline CDR1 SEHNR, CDR2 FQNEAQ (reference sequence). This receptor was identified in a man aged 18 to 30 in good health. This chain connects TRBV7-9 to TRBJ2-7; D is unresolved. The sample was naive CD4+ T cells sorted from blood. The subset denotes: CD45RA+ positively selected. CDR3 sequence: CASSLQLREQYF. In nucleotides, the CDR3 is TGTGCCAGCAGCTTACAGTTGAGAGAGCAGTACTTC.